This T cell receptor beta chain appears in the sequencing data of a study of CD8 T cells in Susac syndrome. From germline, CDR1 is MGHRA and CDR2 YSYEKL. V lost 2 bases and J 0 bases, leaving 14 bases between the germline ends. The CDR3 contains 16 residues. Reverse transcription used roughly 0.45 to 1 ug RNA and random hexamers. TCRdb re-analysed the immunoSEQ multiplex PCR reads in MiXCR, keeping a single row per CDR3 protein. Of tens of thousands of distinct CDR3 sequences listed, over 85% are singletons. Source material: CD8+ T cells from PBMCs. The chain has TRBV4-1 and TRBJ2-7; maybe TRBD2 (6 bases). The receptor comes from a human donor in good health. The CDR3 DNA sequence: TGCGCCAGCAGCCAAAAGGAGGGTGCTACCTCCTACGAGCAGTACTTC. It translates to CASSQKEGATSYEQYF.